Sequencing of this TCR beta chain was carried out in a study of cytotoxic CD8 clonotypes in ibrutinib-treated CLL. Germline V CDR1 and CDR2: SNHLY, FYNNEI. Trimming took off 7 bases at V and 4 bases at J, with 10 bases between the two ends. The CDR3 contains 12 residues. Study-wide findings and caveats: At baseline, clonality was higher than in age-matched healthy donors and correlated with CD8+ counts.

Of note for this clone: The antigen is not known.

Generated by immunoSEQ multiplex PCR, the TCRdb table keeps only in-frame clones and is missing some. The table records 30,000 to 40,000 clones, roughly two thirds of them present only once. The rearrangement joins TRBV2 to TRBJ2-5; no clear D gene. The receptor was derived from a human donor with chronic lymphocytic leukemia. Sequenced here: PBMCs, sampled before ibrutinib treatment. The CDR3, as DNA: TGTGCCAGCAAGGAGATTTTAGAGACCCAGTACTTC. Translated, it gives CASKEILETQYF.